This T cell receptor (beta chain) was documented in a study of neurological immune-mediated disorders (dated by TCRdb to between 2017 and 2020). Regarding the complete study: Among the roughly 34 multiple sclerosis patients, roughly 31 had relapsing-remitting MS and 3 had secondary progressive MS. Peripheral blood TCR-beta repertoires from HTLV-I-associated myelopathy (HAM/TSP) patients, multiple sclerosis patients and healthy controls were compared by UMI-based sequencing. Longitudinal samples, technical triplicates and paired sorted CD4+ and CD8+ T-cell subsets, alongside PBMC samples, were included among the 106 TCR-beta libraries. Of the approximately 70 subjects in the cohort, some 15 were HAM/TSP patients, about 35 were multiple sclerosis patients, and around 20 were healthy controls.

Overall results and qualifications from the work: No identical CDR3 amino acid sequences were found to be shared among expanded clones across subjects, suggesting that TCR-beta repertoires were private in all groups. TCR clonal expansion was greatest in HAM/TSP patients and smallest in MS patients, who ranked below even healthy controls. No clinical or MRI features were associated with the MS cluster, and the authors said that larger cohorts are needed. Repertoires from 18 of 34 MS patients were grouped by phylogenetic analysis into a cluster of related CDR3 sequences, suggesting a possible repertoire-level signature.

This clonotype was seen many times. The target of this receptor is not known. No base quality information exists; no much larger clone differs at one position. cDNA was synthesized by template-switch 5'RACE using a primer with a 10-nucleotide random unique molecular identifier that tagged each TCR transcript. Every sequencing run yielded over 170 million TCR-beta sequences covering 15-18 subjects. The RNeasy kit was used for extraction of total RNA. Using the KAPA Real-time Library Amplification kit, TCR-beta VDJ regions were amplified with primers for the TCR constant region and the 5'RACE anchor. Sample indexes and Illumina adaptors were added in a first PCR, and a second PCR then increased library yield. After Ampure bead purification, the TCR product of roughly 650 bp was size-selected on a 2% E-gel SizeSelection system. Before pooling, library quality was checked on a Bioanalyzer, concentration was measured with Qubit, and libraries were quantified with the Kapa Library Quantification kit. Paired-end 2 x 150 bp sequencing of the libraries was performed on an Illumina HiSeq 2500. To increase sequence diversity, roughly 24-32% phiX was spiked into each library pool. The original methods were these. The UMI-based MiGEC pipeline processed quality-filtered reads and removed over 75% of raw TCR sequences during error correction. VDJ genes were aligned to IMGT germline references, and each clonotype was defined by a unique CDR3 amino acid sequence together with V-J genes. Clonal expansion, Shannon diversity and CDR3 relatedness were evaluated with VDJtools (CalcPairwiseDistances, ClusterSamples), while phylogenetic trees were built in CLCbio workbench. Clones with at least 8 unique UMIs were defined as expanded, with this threshold being based on coefficient-of-variation modelling across technical triplicates. TCRdb's own reprocessing of the public reads used fastp at Q25 and MiXCR and kept productive beta chains. Each entry merges the rows of one CDR3 protein and shows their most common DNA and genes. The V and J calls and clone size come from TCRdb's table, not from the authors' own analysis. This sample has approximately 100,000 distinct CDR3 sequences in its table, and around 3.5% of those were observed once. The ten top clones hold around 3.2% of the sample.

For unsorted PBMC libraries, 2 million PBMCs were used after storage in RNAlater at -80 degrees C until RNA extraction. Multiple sclerosis patients were enrolled in a US clinical protocol evaluating disease progression by magnetic resonance imaging. Peripheral blood underwent Ficoll-Hypaque density gradient centrifugation to isolate PBMCs, which were then cryopreserved in liquid nitrogen. The specimen sequenced was PBMCs. The source of this sequence is a woman aged 45-65 years with multiple sclerosis.

The CDR3 reads as follows: CASSQGGGRRETQYF. The nucleotide sequence reads as follows: TGTGCCAGCAGTCAGGGGGGGGGTCGTCGGGAGACCCAGTACTTC. This receptor chain uses TRBV28 and TRBJ2-5, with the D gene possibly TRBD1 or TRBD2, each one fitting 7 bases. Reading the germline V gene gives CDR1 MDHEN and CDR2 SYDVKM. V is reduced by 5 bases and J by 5 bases, leaving a spacing of 18 bases between them. The CDR3 covers 15 residues, taking in both the cysteine and the phenylalanine. Only the CDR3 DNA is retained, 45 bases long and in frame from the first base.